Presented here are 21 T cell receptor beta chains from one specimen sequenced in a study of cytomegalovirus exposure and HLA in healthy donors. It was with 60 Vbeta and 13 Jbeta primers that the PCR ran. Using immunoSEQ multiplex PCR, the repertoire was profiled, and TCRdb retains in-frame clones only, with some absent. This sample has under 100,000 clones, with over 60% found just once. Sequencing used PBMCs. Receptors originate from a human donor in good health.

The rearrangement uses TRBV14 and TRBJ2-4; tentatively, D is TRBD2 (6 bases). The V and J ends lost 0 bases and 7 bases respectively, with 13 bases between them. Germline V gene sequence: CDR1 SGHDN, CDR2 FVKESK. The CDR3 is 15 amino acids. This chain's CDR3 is CASSQDLGGENIQYF. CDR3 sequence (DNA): TGTGCCAGCAGCCAAGATTTGGGAGGAGAGAACATTCAGTACTTC.

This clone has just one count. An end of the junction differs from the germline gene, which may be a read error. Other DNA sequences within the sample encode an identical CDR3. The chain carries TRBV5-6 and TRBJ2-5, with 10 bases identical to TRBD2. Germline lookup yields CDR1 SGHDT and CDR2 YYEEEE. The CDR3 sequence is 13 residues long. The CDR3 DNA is TGCGCCAGCAGCTTGGGACTAGCGGAGACCCAGTACTTC. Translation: CASSLGLAETQYF. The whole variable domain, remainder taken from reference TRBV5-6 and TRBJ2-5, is DAGVTQSPTHLIKTRGQQVTLRCSPKSGHDTVSWYQQALGQGPQFIFQYYEEEERQRGNFPDRFSGHQFPNYSSELNVNALLLGDSALYLCASSLGLAETQYFGPGTRLLVL.

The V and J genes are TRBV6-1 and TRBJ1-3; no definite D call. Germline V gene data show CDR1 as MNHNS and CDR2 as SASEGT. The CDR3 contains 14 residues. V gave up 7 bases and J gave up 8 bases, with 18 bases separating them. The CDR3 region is CASKGLHWVDTIYF. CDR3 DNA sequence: TGTGCCAGCAAAGGACTTCACTGGGTGGACACCATATATTTT.

CDR3 coding DNA: TGTGCCAGCAGCTTGGCCAGGGCTGGGGCCAACGTCCTGACTTTC. This translates into CASSLARAGANVLTF. The chain is built from TRBV5-6 and TRBJ2-6; possible D gene TRBD1, 5 bases. V was cut by 0 bases and J by 2 bases, with 6 bases left in between. The CDR3 length is 15 residues. Per the germline V gene, CDR1 is SGHDT and CDR2 is YYEEEE. The full variable domain, completed using reference TRBV5-6 and TRBJ2-6, is DAGVTQSPTHLIKTRGQQVTLRCSPKSGHDTVSWYQQALGQGPQFIFQYYEEEERQRGNFPDRFSGHQFPNYSSELNVNALLLGDSALYLCASSLARAGANVLTFGAGSRLTVL.

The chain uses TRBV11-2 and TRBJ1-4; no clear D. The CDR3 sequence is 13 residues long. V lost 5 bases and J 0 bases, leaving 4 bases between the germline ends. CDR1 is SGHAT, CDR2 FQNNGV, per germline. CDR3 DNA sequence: TGTGCCAGCAGCCCAACAACTAATGAAAAACTGTTTTTT. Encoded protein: CASSPTTNEKLFF.

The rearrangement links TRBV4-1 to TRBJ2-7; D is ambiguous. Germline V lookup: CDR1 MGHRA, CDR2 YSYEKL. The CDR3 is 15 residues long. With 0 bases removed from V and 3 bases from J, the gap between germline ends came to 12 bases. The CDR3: CASSQDAQPIYEQYF. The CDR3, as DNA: TGCGCCAGCAGCCAAGATGCACAGCCCATCTACGAGCAGTACTTC.

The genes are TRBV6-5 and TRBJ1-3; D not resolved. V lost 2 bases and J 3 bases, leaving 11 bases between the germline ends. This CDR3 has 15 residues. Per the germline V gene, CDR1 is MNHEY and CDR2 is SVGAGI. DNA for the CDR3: TGTGCCAGCAGTTACGGGGATGGGAGTGGAAACACCATATATTTT. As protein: CASSYGDGSGNTIYF.

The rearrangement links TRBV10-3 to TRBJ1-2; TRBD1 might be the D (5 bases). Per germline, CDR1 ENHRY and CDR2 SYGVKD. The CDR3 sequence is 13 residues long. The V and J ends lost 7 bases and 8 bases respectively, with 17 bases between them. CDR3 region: CAIKGRFGGGYTF. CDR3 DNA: TGTGCCATCAAGGGGCGGTTTGGTGGCGGCTACACCTTC.

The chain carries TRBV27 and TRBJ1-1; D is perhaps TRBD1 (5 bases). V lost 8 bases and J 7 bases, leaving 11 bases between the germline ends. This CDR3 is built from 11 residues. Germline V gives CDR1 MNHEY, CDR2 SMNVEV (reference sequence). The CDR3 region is CASWGWGEAFF. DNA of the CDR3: TGTGCCAGCTGGGGCTGGGGTGAAGCTTTCTTT.

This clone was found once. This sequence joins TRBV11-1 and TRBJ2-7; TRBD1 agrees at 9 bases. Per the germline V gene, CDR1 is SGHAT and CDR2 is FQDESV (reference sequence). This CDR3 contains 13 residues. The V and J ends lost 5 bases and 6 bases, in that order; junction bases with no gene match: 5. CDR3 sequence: CASSRDRDVEQYF. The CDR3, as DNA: TGTGCCAGCAGCCGGGACAGGGACGTCGAGCAGTACTTC.

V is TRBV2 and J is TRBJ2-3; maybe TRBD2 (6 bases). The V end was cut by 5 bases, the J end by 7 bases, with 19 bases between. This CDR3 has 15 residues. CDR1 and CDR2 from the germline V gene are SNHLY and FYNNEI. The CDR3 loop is CASSPSDPGLHTQYF. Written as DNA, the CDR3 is TGTGCCAGCAGTCCTAGCGACCCGGGGCTTCATACGCAGTATTTT. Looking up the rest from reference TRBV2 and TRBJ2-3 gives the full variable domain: EPEVTQTPSHQVTQMGQEVILRCVPISNHLYFYWYRQILGQKVEFLVSFYNNEISEKSEIFDDQFSVERPDGSNFTLKIRSTKLEDSAMYFCASSPSDPGLHTQYFGPGTRLTVL.

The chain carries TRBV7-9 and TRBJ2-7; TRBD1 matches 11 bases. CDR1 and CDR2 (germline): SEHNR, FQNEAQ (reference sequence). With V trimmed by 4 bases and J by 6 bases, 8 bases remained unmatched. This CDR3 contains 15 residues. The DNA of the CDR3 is TGTGCCAGCAGCTGGACCACCGGGACAGGGGGCGAGCAGTACTTC. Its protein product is CASSWTTGTGGEQYF.

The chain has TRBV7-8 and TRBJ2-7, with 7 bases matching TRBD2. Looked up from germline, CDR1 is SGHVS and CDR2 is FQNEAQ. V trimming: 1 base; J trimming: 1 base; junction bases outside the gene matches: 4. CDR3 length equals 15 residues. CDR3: CASSLGGGLSYEQYF. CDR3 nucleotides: TGTGCCAGCAGCTTAGGGGGGGGACTTTCCTACGAGCAGTACTTC.

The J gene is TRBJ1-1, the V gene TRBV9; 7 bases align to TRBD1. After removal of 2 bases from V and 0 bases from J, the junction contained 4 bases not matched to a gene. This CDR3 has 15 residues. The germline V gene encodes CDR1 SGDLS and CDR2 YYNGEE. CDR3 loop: CASSVTGALNTEAFF. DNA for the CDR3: TGTGCCAGCAGCGTTACAGGGGCCTTGAACACTGAAGCTTTCTTT.

The CDR3 loop reads CASSRTSGGYEQYF. In DNA form, the CDR3 reads TGTGCCAGCAGCCGGACTAGCGGCGGCTACGAGCAGTACTTC. The chain employs TRBV7-2 and TRBJ2-7; TRBD2 aligns across 10 bases. V lost 5 bases and J lost 3; bases outside the gene matches: 4. The germline V gene encodes CDR1 SGHTA and CDR2 FQGNSA. The CDR3 runs 14 residues.

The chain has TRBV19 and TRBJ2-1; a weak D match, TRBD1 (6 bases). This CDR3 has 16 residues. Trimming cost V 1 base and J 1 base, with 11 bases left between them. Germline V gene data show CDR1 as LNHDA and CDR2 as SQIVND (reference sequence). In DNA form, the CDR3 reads TGTGCCAGTAGTATAGTAAGGGGGAGTTCCTACAATGAGCAGTTCTTC. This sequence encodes CASSIVRGSSYNEQFF.

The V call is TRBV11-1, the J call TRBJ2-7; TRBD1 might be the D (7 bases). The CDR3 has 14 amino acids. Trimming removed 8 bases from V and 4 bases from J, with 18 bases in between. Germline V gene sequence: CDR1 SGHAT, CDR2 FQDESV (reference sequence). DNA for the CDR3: TGTGCCAGCCGACCCAGGGGGGCCCCTTACGAGCAGTACTTC. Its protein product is CASRPRGAPYEQYF.

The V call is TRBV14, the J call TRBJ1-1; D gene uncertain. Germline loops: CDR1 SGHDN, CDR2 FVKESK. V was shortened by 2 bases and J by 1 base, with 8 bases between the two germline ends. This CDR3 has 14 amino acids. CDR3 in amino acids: CASSQYTPNTEAFF. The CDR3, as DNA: TGTGCCAGCAGCCAATACACCCCGAACACTGAAGCTTTCTTT. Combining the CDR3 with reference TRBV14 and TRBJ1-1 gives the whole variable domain EAGVTQFPSHSVIEKGQTVTLRCDPISGHDNLYWYRRVMGKEIKFLLHFVKESKQDESGMPNNRFLAERTGGTYSTLKVQPAELEDSGVYFCASSQYTPNTEAFFGQGTRLTVV.

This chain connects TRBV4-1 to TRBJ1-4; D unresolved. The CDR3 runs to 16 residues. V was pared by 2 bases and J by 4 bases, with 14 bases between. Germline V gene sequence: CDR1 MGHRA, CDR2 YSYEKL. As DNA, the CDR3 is TGCGCCAGCAGCCAACTTTGGGCTGTTGATAATGAAAAACTGTTTTTT. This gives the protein CASSQLWAVDNEKLFF.

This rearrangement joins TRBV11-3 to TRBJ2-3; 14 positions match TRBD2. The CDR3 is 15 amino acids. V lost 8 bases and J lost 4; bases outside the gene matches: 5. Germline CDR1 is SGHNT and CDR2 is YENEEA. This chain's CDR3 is CASGTSGRGADTQYF. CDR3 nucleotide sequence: TGTGCCAGCGGGACTAGCGGGAGAGGTGCAGATACGCAGTATTTT.

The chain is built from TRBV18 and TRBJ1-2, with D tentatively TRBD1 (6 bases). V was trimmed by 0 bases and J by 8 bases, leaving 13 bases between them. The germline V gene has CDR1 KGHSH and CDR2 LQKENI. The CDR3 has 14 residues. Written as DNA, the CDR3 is TGTGCCAGCTCACCACCTTCTGGGACAAGAGGCTACACCTTC. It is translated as CASSPPSGTRGYTF.